A selection of T cell receptor beta chains follows, all from one sample in a study of Ad26.COV2.S vaccination and SARS-CoV-2 variants. Only in-frame clones appear in the TCRdb table, and some are missing; sequencing was by immunoSEQ multiplex PCR. This table has 200,000 to 300,000 clones, more than 75% appearing once. The sequencing here drew on peripheral blood, taken in a trial of Ad26.COV2.S vaccine versus placebo. Receptors were obtained from a person between 18 and 65 years old who received the Ad26.COV2.S COVID-19 vaccine or a placebo. Each CDR3 is given with its conserved first and last residue. Fields, in order: CDR3 length, V gene, J gene, CDR3 protein.

>16|TRBV4-1|TRBJ2-5
CASSQDHTGLQETQYF
>14|TRBV27|TRBJ2-3
CATARLASTDTQYF
>17|TRBV7-2|TRBJ2-3
CASSLGTGVVGTDTQYF
>19|TRBV3-1/TRBV3-2|TRBJ2-7
CASSETGGPGRVGSYEQYF
>14|TRBV28|TRBJ1-2
CASSSDRGIYGYTF
>15|TRBV3-1/TRBV3-2|TRBJ1-3
CASSQEGRSGHTIYF
>14|TRBV28|TRBJ1-1
CASIPGGVNTEAFF
>16|TRBV9|TRBJ2-5
CASSVAGTRGQETQYF
>12|TRBV11-2|TRBJ2-5
CASSSISLAQYF
>12|TRBV29-1|TRBJ1-1
CSVVPGETEAFF
>15|TRBV7-9|TRBJ2-3
CASRGGWGGADTQYF
>15|TRBV5-5|TRBJ2-1
CASSLRQGASNEQFF